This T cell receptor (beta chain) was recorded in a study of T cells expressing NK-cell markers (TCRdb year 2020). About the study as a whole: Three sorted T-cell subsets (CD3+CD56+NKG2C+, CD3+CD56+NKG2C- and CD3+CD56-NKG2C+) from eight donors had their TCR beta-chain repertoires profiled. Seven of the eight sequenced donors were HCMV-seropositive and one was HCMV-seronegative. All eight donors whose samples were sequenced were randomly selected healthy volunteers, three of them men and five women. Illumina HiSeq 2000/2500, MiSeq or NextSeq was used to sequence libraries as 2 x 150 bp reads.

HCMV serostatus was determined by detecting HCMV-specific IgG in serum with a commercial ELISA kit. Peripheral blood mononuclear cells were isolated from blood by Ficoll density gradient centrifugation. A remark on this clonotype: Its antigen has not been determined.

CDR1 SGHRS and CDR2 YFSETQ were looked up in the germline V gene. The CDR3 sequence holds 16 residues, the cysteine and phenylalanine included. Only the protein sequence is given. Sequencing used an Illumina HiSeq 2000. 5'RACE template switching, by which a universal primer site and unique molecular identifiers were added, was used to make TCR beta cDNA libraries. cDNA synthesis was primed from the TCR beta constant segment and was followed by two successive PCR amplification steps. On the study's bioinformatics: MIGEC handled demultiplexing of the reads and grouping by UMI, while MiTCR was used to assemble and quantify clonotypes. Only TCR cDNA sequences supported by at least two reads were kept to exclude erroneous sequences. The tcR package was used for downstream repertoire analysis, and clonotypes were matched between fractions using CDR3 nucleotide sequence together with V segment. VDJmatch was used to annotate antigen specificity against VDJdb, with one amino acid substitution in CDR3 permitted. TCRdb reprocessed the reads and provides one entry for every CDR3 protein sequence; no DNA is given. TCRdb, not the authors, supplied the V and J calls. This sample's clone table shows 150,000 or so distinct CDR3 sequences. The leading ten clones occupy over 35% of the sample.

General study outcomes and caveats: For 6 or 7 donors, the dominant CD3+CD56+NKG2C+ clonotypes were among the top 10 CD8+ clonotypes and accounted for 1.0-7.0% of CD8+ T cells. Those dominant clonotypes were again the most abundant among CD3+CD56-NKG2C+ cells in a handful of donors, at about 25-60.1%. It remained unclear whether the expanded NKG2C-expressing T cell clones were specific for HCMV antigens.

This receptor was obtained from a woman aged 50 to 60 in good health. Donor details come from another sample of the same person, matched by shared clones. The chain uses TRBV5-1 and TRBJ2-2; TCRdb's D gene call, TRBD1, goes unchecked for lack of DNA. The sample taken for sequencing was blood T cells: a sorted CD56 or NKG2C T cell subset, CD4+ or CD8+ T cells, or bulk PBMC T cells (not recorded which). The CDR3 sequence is CASSPTSPGTTGELFF.